The next 15 T cell receptor beta chains were all read from a single sample in a study of blood T cell repertoires in COVID-19. Here immunoSEQ multiplex PCR was the method, and the copy in TCRdb shows in-frame clones only, minus some. The profile covers 130,000 or so clones, with 75% to 90% appearing a single time and under 3% taken by the ten largest. The specimen was peripheral blood. These TCRs come from a man between 45 and 60 years old with active COVID-19.

V is TRBV7-9 and J is TRBJ1-2; perhaps TRBD1 as D (5 bases). V was shortened by 4 bases and J by 5 bases, with 11 bases between the two germline ends. The CDR3 contains 13 residues. Looked up from germline, CDR1 is SEHNR and CDR2 is FQNEAQ (reference sequence). CDR3 DNA: TGTGCCAGCAGCTCCGACGGGGGTTATGGCTACACCTTC. Amino acid sequence: CASSSDGGYGYTF. Filled out from reference TRBV7-9 and TRBJ1-2, the complete variable domain reads DTGVSQNPRHKITKRGQNVTFRCDPISEHNRLYWYRQTLGQGPEFLTYFQNEAQLEKSRLLSDRFSAERPKGSFSTLEIQRTEQGDSAMYLCASSSDGGYGYTFGSGTRLTVV.

The rearrangement links TRBV3-1 (or the pseudogene TRBV3-2) to TRBJ2-7; TRBD1 aligns across 7 bases. Germline V gene sequence: CDR1 LGHDT, CDR2 YNNKEL (reference sequence). The V gene end was trimmed by 0 bases and the J gene end by 6 bases; junction bases not matched to a gene: 5. The CDR3 spans 14 residues. The CDR3 loop is CASSQDWRQGEQYF. The CDR3 region has the DNA TGTGCCAGCAGCCAAGATTGGAGACAGGGCGAGCAGTACTTC.

This rearrangement joins TRBV5-1 to TRBJ1-1; D is ambiguous. The CDR3 sequence is 16 residues long. V lost 0 bases to trimming and J lost 3 bases, with 15 bases between them. Germline lookup yields CDR1 SGHRS and CDR2 YFSETQ. CDR3 sequence (DNA): TGCGCCAGCAGCTTGGGAGGCGGGCGCGCGGACACTGAAGCTTTCTTT. This encodes CASSLGGGRADTEAFF.

The chain recombines TRBV5-1 with TRBJ1-2; possible D gene TRBD1, 5 bases. Per the germline V gene, CDR1 is SGHRS and CDR2 is YFSETQ. The germline V and J ends were trimmed by 4 bases and 2 bases, with 9 bases remaining between them. The CDR3 is 13 residues long. The CDR3 nucleotides read TGCGCCAGCAGCGTGACAGCAAACTATGGCTACACCTTC. Translation: CASSVTANYGYTF.

The rearrangement links TRBV5-6 to TRBJ1-2, with D uncertain. Germline V lookup: CDR1 SGHDT, CDR2 YYEEEE. Trimming shortened V by 4 bases and J by 3 bases, and 16 bases separated the two germline ends. This CDR3 is built from 15 residues. CDR3 region: CASSPPRADYYGYTF. The CDR3 DNA follows: TGTGCCAGCAGCCCCCCGCGGGCGGATTACTATGGCTACACCTTC.

This chain's CDR3 is CAILTGTSKFF. The CDR3 DNA reads as TGTGCCATCCTGACGGGGACTAGTAAGTTCTTC. This chain connects TRBV10-3 to TRBJ2-1; 8 bases map to TRBD2. Unmatched junction bases numbered 8, after V lost 8 bases and J lost 14 bases. CDR3 length: 11 residues. Germline V gives CDR1 ENHRY, CDR2 SYGVKD.

This clone appeared a single time. The rearrangement joins TRBV7-9 to TRBJ2-2, with D maybe TRBD2 (6 bases). Looked up from germline, CDR1 is SEHNR and CDR2 is FQNEAQ (reference sequence). The V and J ends lost 3 bases and 1 base respectively, with 12 bases between them. The CDR3 is 16 residues long. CDR3 nucleotide sequence: TGTGCCAGCAGCTTTTCCCCGGGACTGAACACCGGGGAGCTGTTTTTT. Translated: CASSFSPGLNTGELFF.

This chain joins TRBV4-1 and TRBJ2-5; 7 nucleotides agree with TRBD2. The CDR3 length is 17 residues. Trimming cost V 1 base and J 0 bases; bases outside gene matches: 8. CDR1 MGHRA and CDR2 YSYEKL come from the germline V gene. The CDR3 DNA is TGCGCCAGCAGCCAAGTGGGCCAGCGGGGAAACCAAGAGACCCAGTACTTC. Amino acid sequence: CASSQVGQRGNQETQYF.

The CDR3 protein is CASSLGVVTEFTDTQYF. The CDR3 DNA reads as TGTGCCAGCAGCTTGGGGGTCGTGACGGAGTTCACAGATACGCAGTATTTT. This sequence joins TRBV5-5 and TRBJ2-3; D is ambiguous. The V end was cut by 0 bases, the J end by 2 bases, with 16 bases between. CDR3 length: 17 amino acids. CDR1 is SGHKS, CDR2 YYEKEE, per germline (reference sequence).

This clone was picked up one time. The chain joins TRBV5-4 to TRBJ2-3, with a tentative D call TRBD1 (6 bases). Trimming shortened V by 4 bases and J by 0 bases, and 9 bases separated the two germline ends. CDR1 is SGHNT and CDR2 is YYREEE in the germline V gene (reference sequence). The CDR3 is 14 residues long. CDR3 residues: CASSKDSSTDTQYF. CDR3 in DNA: TGTGCCAGCAGCAAGGACAGTAGCACAGATACGCAGTATTTT.

V gene TRBV5-8 combines with J gene TRBJ2-5, with no clear D. This CDR3 has 14 amino acids. Between the trimmed V and J ends, which lost 0 bases and 4 bases, there was a span of 10 bases. CDR1 and CDR2 from the germline V gene are SGHTS and YDEGEE. Here the CDR3 DNA reads TGTGCCAGCAGCTTGGGGCTACGCGGAGAGACCCAGTACTTC. It is translated as CASSLGLRGETQYF.

V gene TRBV19 combines with J gene TRBJ2-1; 13 bases are shared with TRBD2. The germline V gene has CDR1 LNHDA and CDR2 SQIVND (reference sequence). CDR3 length equals 15 residues. After removal of 5 bases from V and 6 bases from J, the junction contained 4 bases not matched to a gene. The CDR3 coding sequence is TGTGCCAGTAGTCTGACTAGCGGGGGGTTCAATGAGCAGTTCTTC. Translation: CASSLTSGGFNEQFF.

J is TRBJ1-2 and V is TRBV19; 9 nucleotides line up with TRBD1. Trimming cost V 5 bases and J 1 base; bases outside gene matches: 8. The CDR3 is 16 residues long. The germline gives CDR1 LNHDA, CDR2 SQIVND (reference sequence). CDR3 sequence reads: CASSSRDRAFNYGYTF. DNA of the CDR3: TGTGCCAGTAGTTCCCGGGACAGGGCCTTTAACTATGGCTACACCTTC.

The chain combines TRBV7-2 with TRBJ2-1; 7 bases map to TRBD2. With V trimmed by 7 bases and J by 2 bases, 8 bases remained unmatched. Germline V gene lookup returns CDR1 SGHTA and CDR2 FQGNSA. CDR3 length: 15 residues. The CDR3 sequence: CASTSGSGTYNEQFF. DNA of the CDR3: TGTGCCAGCACCTCGGGAAGCGGGACCTACAATGAGCAGTTCTTC.

This chain connects TRBV3-1 (or the pseudogene TRBV3-2) to TRBJ2-1, with 9 bases fitting TRBD2. Germline V gene sequence: CDR1 LGHDT, CDR2 YNNKEL (reference sequence). The length of the CDR3 is 15 residues. V was pared by 1 base and J by 2 bases, with 0 bases of the junction left unmatched. The CDR3 region is CASSQGGGAYNEQFF. CDR3 DNA sequence: TGTGCCAGCAGCCAAGGCGGGGGGGCCTACAATGAGCAGTTCTTC.